Sequencing of this T cell receptor (beta chain) was carried out in a study of blood T cell repertoires in COVID-19. Study details: There were acute and convalescent COVID-19 samples, and they came from the United States, Italy and Spain. PBMCs, B-cell-depleted T cells, or T cells were the source of the cDNA or gDNA that made up the material.

How the authors handled the data: Estimation of nucleated cell counts was performed using reference gene primer amplification. TCRdb's table, derived via immunoSEQ multiplex PCR, lists solely in-frame clones and lacks some. V and J calls and clone size are given by that table; D and trimming were obtained from the DNA. The sample yields about 200,000 clones, over 75% seen once. The sample consisted of peripheral blood. This receptor was obtained from a man older than 75 with acute or convalescent COVID-19.

CDR3 nucleotide sequence: TGCGCCAGCAGCTTGGCGAACATAGCGGGAGGGTTCGCAGATACGCAGTATTTT. This encodes CASSLANIAGGFADTQYF. The chain is built from TRBV5-1 and TRBJ2-3; TRBD2 matches at 11 bases. Germline CDR1 and CDR2: SGHRS and YFSETQ. Trimming at V came to 0 bases and at J to 4 bases, leaving 10 bases not matched to a gene. This CDR3 contains 18 residues.